These T cell receptor beta chains were read from a single sample in a study of T cells in Graves' hyperthyroidism and ophthalmopathy. MiXCR, applied by TCRdb to the multiplex PCR reads, yields one record per CDR3 protein. The top ten hold under 10% of the sample, which has about 720,000 distinct CDR3 sequences, 16% seen once. The sample consisted of blood. The receptor source for this set is a man between 18 and 35 years old with Graves' hyperthyroidism. The CDR3 runs from the conserved cysteine through the conserved F or W. Fields, in order: D gene, V gene, clone size, J gene, CDR3 DNA, CDR3 protein. A D gene is named only where the DNA matches it firmly. A clone size is listed for some rows: how often the clone was seen (once, few, many), or a class if it is expanded.

NA	TRBV18	many	TRBJ2-3	TGTGCCAGCTCACCAAGCCAGACCGCAGATACGCAGTATTTT	CASSPSQTADTQYF
NA	TRBV5-1	many	TRBJ2-2	TGCGCCAGCAGCTTGCCGACAGATGGGGCCGGGGAGCTGTTTTTT	CASSLPTDGAGELFF
NA	TRBV28	many	TRBJ2-1	TGTGCCAGCAGTTATTCCCCGGGGGACAATGAGCAGTTCTTC	CASSYSPGDNEQFF
NA	TRBV5-4	NA	TRBJ2-7	TGTGTCAGCAGCTTCAGGGGTACCTACGAGCAGTACTTC	CVSSFRGTYEQYF
NA	TRBV30	many	TRBJ1-1	TGTGCCTGGGGGGTAAGCCTGAACACTGAAGCTTTCTTT	CAWGVSLNTEAFF
NA	TRBV28	many	TRBJ2-7	TGTGCCAGCAGTTTCCCAGGGGAGGCCTACGAGCAGTACTTC	CASSFPGEAYEQYF
NA	TRBV6-5	NA	TRBJ2-7	TGTGCCAGCAGTTTTGGGGGGATGGGATCCTACGAGCAGTACTTC	CASSFGGMGSYEQYF
TRBD1	TRBV28	many	TRBJ2-5	TGTGCCAGCAGATCTATGACAGGGGGCGGGGAGACCCAGTACTTC	CASRSMTGGGETQYF
TRBD1	TRBV29-1	NA	TRBJ2-5	TGCAGCGTTCGGGACAGGGGGCTGTGGGAGACCCAGTACTTC	CSVRDRGLWETQYF
TRBD1	TRBV4-3	few	TRBJ2-1	TGCGCCAGCAGCCCGTGGGACAGCGGTGGGTCTGATGAGCAGTTCTTC	CASSPWDSGGSDEQFF
TRBD1	TRBV2	many	TRBJ2-1	TGTGCCAGCACCCTTGACAGGGACCAGTTCTTC	CASTLDRDQFF
TRBD2	TRBV15	NA	TRBJ2-1	TGTGCCACCAGCGGAGCTAGCGGGGGCGATGAGCAGTTCTTC	CATSGASGGDEQFF
NA	TRBV4-3	many	TRBJ2-7	TGCGCCAGCAGCCAAGACAGGGGGGTAGACTACGAGCAGTACTTC	CASSQDRGVDYEQYF
NA	TRBV5-1	many	TRBJ2-3	TGCGCCAGCAGCTTGGAGATAGGGTCAGATACGCAGTATTTT	CASSLEIGSDTQYF
TRBD1	TRBV28	few	TRBJ2-7	TGTGCCAGCAGTTCGGAGACAGGGGGGTTTTTGTCCTACGAGCAGTACTTC	CASSSETGGFLSYEQYF
NA	TRBV11-3	many	TRBJ2-1	TGTGCCAGCAGCTTAGTCGGAAAGCAGTTCTTC	CASSLVGKQFF
NA	TRBV27	many	TRBJ1-1	TGTGCCAGCAGTTTCTTGGACAGAGTGAACACTGAAGCTTTCTTT	CASSFLDRVNTEAFF
NA	TRBV16	few	TRBJ2-3	TGTGCCAGCAGCCAATCGGAAGAGGGGTATGTGCCAGATACGCAGTATTTT	CASSQSEEGYVPDTQYF
TRBD2	TRBV29-1	NA	TRBJ2-1	TGCAGCGTGGGGGGCCCTGGCGGGAGGGCAGCCAATGAGCAGTTCTTC	CSVGGPGGRAANEQFF
TRBD1	TRBV29-1	NA	TRBJ1-2	TGCAGCGTTGAAGAAAAAGGGGGCGCTGGCTACACCTTC	CSVEEKGGAGYTF
TRBD1	TRBV28	few	TRBJ1-1	TGTGCCAGCAGTTTAGGGACAGGAGTCCCTGAAGCTTTCTTT	CASSLGTGVPEAFF
NA	TRBV3-1	few	TRBJ1-5	TGTGCCAGCAGCCCCGACTGGCGGATCGATCAGCCCCAGCATTTT	CASSPDWRIDQPQHF
TRBD1	TRBV2	many	TRBJ1-2	TGTGCCAGCCCTACAGGGGGCAACTATGGCTACACCTTC	CASPTGGNYGYTF
NA	TRBV29-1	few	TRBJ2-5	TGCAGCGTTTGGCTACAACGATCGGGAGAGACCCAGTACTTC	CSVWLQRSGETQYF
NA	TRBV20-1	few	TRBJ2-5	TGCAGTGCTAGCCGGGAATTCGGTAGGGAGACCCAGTACTTC	CSASREFGRETQYF
NA	TRBV12-3/TRBV12-4	NA	TRBJ1-2	TGTGCCAGCAGCCTCATAGAGGACTATGGCTACACCTTC	CASSLIEDYGYTF
TRBD1	TRBV4-2	few	TRBJ2-1	TGTGCCAGCAGCCTTACTCGGACAGGCTCCTACAATGAGCAGTTCTTC	CASSLTRTGSYNEQFF
NA	TRBV3-1	many	TRBJ1-2	TGTGCCAGCAGCCTCCCGGACGAGGCCTGCACCTTC	CASSLPDEACTF
TRBD1	TRBV6-1	NA	TRBJ1-4	TGTGCCAGCAGTAAGACGGACAGGGCGATGGACGAAAAACTGTTTTTT	CASSKTDRAMDEKLFF
TRBD1	TRBV2	many	TRBJ2-1	TGTGGCACCCGGGACAGGGGGCTTGGTGAGCAGTTCTTC	CGTRDRGLGEQFF
TRBD1	TRBV12-5	NA	TRBJ2-1	TGTGCTAGTGGTCTGGGACAGGGGCGCTACAATGAGCAGTTCTTC	CASGLGQGRYNEQFF
NA	TRBV20-1	few	TRBJ2-3	TGCAGTGCTCAGGGTCGGTCCTCCCGCACAGATACGCAGTATTTT	CSAQGRSSRTDTQYF
TRBD1	TRBV28	many	TRBJ1-5	TGTGCCAGCAGAAGACAGGGTAATCAGCCCCAGCATTTT	CASRRQGNQPQHF
TRBD2	TRBV20-1	few	TRBJ2-3	TGCAGTGCTAGAGGGCTAGCGGGAGGTATAGATACGCAGTATTTT	CSARGLAGGIDTQYF